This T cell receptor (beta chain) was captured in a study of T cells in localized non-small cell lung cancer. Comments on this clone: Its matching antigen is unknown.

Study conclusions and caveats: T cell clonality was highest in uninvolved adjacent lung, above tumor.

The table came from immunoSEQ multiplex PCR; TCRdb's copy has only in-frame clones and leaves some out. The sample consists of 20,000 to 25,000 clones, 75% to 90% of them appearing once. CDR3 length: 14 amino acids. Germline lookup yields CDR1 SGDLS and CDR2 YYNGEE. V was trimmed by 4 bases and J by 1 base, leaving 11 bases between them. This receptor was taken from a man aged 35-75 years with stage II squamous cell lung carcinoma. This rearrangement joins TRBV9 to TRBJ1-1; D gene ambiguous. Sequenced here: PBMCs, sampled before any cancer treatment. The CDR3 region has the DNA TGTGCCAGCAGCTTACGGACTGGGAACACTGAAGCTTTCTTT. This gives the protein CASSLRTGNTEAFF.